These 14 T cell receptor beta chains originate from one sample sequenced in a study of blood T cell repertoires in COVID-19. Assay: immunoSEQ multiplex PCR; the TCRdb copy retains only in-frame clones and omits some. Among a few hundred thousand clones listed, around 90% were seen once. Input material: PBMCs or T cells enriched from blood (not recorded which). The receptor source for this set is a woman younger than 35 who had recovered from COVID-19.

The table lists this clone with a count of one. The chain uses TRBV10-3 and TRBJ2-3; 11 bases match TRBD1. This CDR3 contains 15 residues. Germline loops: CDR1 ENHRY, CDR2 SYGVKD. J was trimmed by 4 bases and V by 5 bases; bases with no gene match: 5. DNA for the CDR3: TGTGCCATCAGTAGGACAGGGGGCAACCCAGATACGCAGTATTTT. Its protein is CAISRTGGNPDTQYF.

This rearrangement joins TRBV6-1 to TRBJ2-2, with 9 bases aligning to TRBD2. V lost 2 bases, J lost 4 bases, and 8 bases stayed unmatched. In germline, CDR1 is MNHNS, CDR2 SASEGT. The CDR3 sequence is 17 residues long. DNA of the CDR3: TGTGCCAGCAGTGAACGGGGACTAGCATTTATCACCGGGGAGCTGTTTTTT. Protein: CASSERGLAFITGELFF.

This clone was recorded once. The rearrangement joins TRBV18 to TRBJ2-1, with D uncertain. The CDR3 runs to 15 residues. V lost 5 bases and J 7 bases, leaving 18 bases between the germline ends. Germline CDR1 and CDR2: KGHSH and LQKENI. CDR3 DNA: TGTGCCAGCTCAAGGCAGGCCCAGATTGGGAATGAGCAGTTCTTC. It yields the protein CASSRQAQIGNEQFF.

V and J are TRBV5-4 and TRBJ1-6; 9 bases fit TRBD1. The length of the CDR3 is 15 residues. Germline CDR1 reads SGHNT; CDR2 reads YYREEE (reference sequence). CDR3 in DNA: TGTGCGGGGGGACAGGGCAACTCCTATAATTCACCCCTCCACTTT. Its translation: CAGGQGNSYNSPLHF. The full variable domain, rest sourced from reference TRBV5-4 and TRBJ1-6, is ETGVTQSPTHLIKTRGQQVTLRCSSQSGHNTVSWYQQALGQGPQFIFQYYREEENGRGNFPPRFSGLQFPNYSSELNVNALELDDSALYLCAGGQGNSYNSPLHFGNGTRLTVT.

This clone came up a few times. The chain uses TRBV2 and TRBJ1-2; 8 positions agree with TRBD1. This CDR3 comprises 14 residues. The V and J ends lost 7 bases and 5 bases, in that order; junction bases with no gene match: 9. Germline CDR1 SNHLY, CDR2 FYNNEI. The CDR3 nucleotides read TGTGCCAGCATAGTGGGGGACAGGCCTTATGGCTACACCTTC. Encoded protein: CASIVGDRPYGYTF.

The genes are TRBV15 and TRBJ1-1; 10 bases align to TRBD1. This CDR3 is built from 16 residues. Germline lookup yields CDR1 LNHNV and CDR2 YYDKDF (reference sequence). V was pared by 1 base and J by 6 bases, with 8 bases of the junction left unmatched. The CDR3 loop is CATSRVRGTGDAEAFF. The CDR3 coding sequence is TGTGCCACCAGCAGAGTTAGAGGGACAGGGGATGCTGAAGCTTTCTTT.

The CDR3 region is CASSQGAYGNTIYF. The CDR3 DNA is TGTGCCAGCAGTCAGGGGGCGTATGGAAACACCATATATTTT. This chain uses TRBV6-1 with TRBJ1-3, with TRBD1 matching 8 bases. V gave up 5 bases and J gave up 3 bases; unmatched junction bases: 3. The CDR3 length is 14 residues. The germline V gene encodes CDR1 MNHNS and CDR2 SASEGT.

The chain couples TRBV6-5 to TRBJ2-3; D perhaps matches TRBD1 (5 bases). CDR1 MNHEY and CDR2 SVGAGI come from the germline V gene. The CDR3 spans 14 residues. Trimming removed 10 bases from V and 0 bases from J, with 14 bases in between. CDR3 nucleotide sequence: TGTGCCACTCTCCGGACAACTAGCACAGATACGCAGTATTTT. This codes for CATLRTTSTDTQYF.

This clone has only one observation. The chain uses TRBV28 and TRBJ2-5, with D possibly being TRBD1 (6 bases). Germline CDR1 is MDHEN and CDR2 is SYDVKM. The CDR3 has 14 amino acids. Trimming pared 1 base from V and 5 bases from J, leaving 11 bases between. CDR3 sequence reads: CASSLLQGTETQYF. CDR3 DNA sequence: TGTGCCAGCAGTTTATTACAGGGTACGGAGACCCAGTACTTC. The full variable domain, completed using reference TRBV28 and TRBJ2-5, is DVKVTQSSRYLVKRTGEKVFLECVQDMDHENMFWYRQDPGLGLRLIYFSYDVKMKEKGDIPEGYSVSREKKERFSLILESASTNQTSMYLCASSLLQGTETQYFGPGTRLLVL.

The rearrangement joins TRBV29-1 to TRBJ1-4; TRBD1 agrees at 7 bases. V lost 7 bases to trimming and J lost 8 bases; unmatched junction nucleotides: 16. The germline V gene encodes CDR1 SQVTM and CDR2 ANQGSEA. This CDR3 has 15 residues. The CDR3 spells CSAPGQTAVGEKLFF. In nucleotides, the CDR3 is TGCAGCGCTCCGGGACAGACCGCCGTAGGGGAAAAACTGTTTTTT.

In nucleotides, the CDR3 is TGTGCCAGCAGCTTAATAACGAGCTCCTACAATGAGCAGTTCTTC. Protein sequence: CASSLITSSYNEQFF. The V gene is TRBV7-3, the J gene TRBJ2-1; the D is unclear. Germline V lookup: CDR1 SGHTA, CDR2 FQGTGA. The CDR3 has 15 amino acids. V lost 1 base to trimming and J lost 0 bases, with 7 bases between them.

This clone has more than one count but fewer than ten. This chain connects TRBV2 to TRBJ1-1; D unclear. This CDR3 has 17 amino acids. Trimming took 5 bases from V and 0 from J, leaving 19 bases between them. CDR1 is SNHLY and CDR2 is FYNNEI in the germline V gene. The CDR3 sequence: CASSPTEAVAMNTEAFF. The CDR3, as DNA: TGTGCCAGCAGTCCGACCGAGGCTGTGGCCATGAACACTGAAGCTTTCTTT.

The chain joins TRBV4-2 to TRBJ1-5, with 11 bases identical to TRBD1. V lost 4 bases and J lost 5; bases outside the gene matches: 10. The CDR3 has 17 residues. CDR1 and CDR2 from the germline V gene are LGHNA and YNFKEQ. CDR3 loop: CASSPSTGQGVDQPQHF. The DNA of the CDR3 is TGTGCCAGCAGCCCAAGCACGGGACAGGGGGTGGATCAGCCCCAGCATTTT.

This clone occurred a few times. V and J are TRBV4-2 and TRBJ2-7, with 7 bases fitting TRBD1. The CDR3 is made up of 16 amino acids. Germline CDR1 and CDR2: LGHNA and YNFKEQ. Trimming took 2 bases from V and 5 from J; bases not matched to a gene: 12. In nucleotides, the CDR3 is TGTGCCAGCAGCCAACGAGGGACAGTGGAGGCTGACGAGCAGTACTTC. Its protein is CASSQRGTVEADEQYF.